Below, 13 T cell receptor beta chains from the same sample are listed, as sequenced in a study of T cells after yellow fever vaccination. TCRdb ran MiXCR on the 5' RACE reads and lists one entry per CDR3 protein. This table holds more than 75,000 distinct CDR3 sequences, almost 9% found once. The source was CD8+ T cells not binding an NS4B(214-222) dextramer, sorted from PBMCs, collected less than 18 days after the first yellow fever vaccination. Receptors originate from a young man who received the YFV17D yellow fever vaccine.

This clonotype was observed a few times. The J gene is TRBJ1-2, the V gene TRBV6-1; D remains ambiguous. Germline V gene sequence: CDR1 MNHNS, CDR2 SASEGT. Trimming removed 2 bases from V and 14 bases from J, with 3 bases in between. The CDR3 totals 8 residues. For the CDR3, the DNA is TGTGCCAGCAGTGAAATTACCTTC. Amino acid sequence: CASSEITF.

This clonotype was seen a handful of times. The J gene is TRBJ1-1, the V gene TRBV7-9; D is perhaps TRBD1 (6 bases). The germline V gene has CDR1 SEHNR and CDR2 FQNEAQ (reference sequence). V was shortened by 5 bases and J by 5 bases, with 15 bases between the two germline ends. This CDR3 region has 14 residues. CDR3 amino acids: CASSRQVLKTEAFF. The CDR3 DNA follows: TGTGCCAGCAGCCGACAGGTTCTAAAGACTGAAGCTTTCTTT. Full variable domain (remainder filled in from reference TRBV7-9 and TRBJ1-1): DTGVSQNPRHKITKRGQNVTFRCDPISEHNRLYWYRQTLGQGPEFLTYFQNEAQLEKSRLLSDRFSAERPKGSFSTLEIQRTEQGDSAMYLCASSRQVLKTEAFFGQGTRLTVV.

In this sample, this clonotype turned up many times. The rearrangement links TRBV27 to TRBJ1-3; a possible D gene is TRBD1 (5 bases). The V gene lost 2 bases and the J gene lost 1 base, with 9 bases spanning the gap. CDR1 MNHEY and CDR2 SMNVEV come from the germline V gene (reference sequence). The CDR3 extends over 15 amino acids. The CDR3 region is CASSLQGLSGNTIYF. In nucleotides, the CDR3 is TGTGCCAGCAGTTTACAGGGATTATCTGGAAACACCATATATTTT.

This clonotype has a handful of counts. CDR3 region: CSARDPAKGYEQYV. CDR3 bases: TGCAGTGCTAGAGATCCGGCGAAAGGGTACGAGCAGTACGTC. The chain employs TRBV20-1 and TRBJ2-7; D uncertain. CDR3 length: 14 residues. The V end was cut by 0 bases, the J end by 4 bases, with 13 bases between. The V gene's germline CDR1 is DFQATT and CDR2 SNEGSKA (reference sequence).

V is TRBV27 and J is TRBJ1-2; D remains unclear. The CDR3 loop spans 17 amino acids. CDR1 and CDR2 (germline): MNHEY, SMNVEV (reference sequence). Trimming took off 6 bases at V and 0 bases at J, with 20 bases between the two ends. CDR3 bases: TGTGCCAGCAGCAAGCGTAGTCGTAATAGAGCTAACTATGGCTACACCTTC. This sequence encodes CASSKRSRNRANYGYTF.

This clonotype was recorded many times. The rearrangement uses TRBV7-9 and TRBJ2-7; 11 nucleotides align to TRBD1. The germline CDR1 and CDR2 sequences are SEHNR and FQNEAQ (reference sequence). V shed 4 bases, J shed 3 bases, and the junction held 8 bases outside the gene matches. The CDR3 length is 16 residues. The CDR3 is CASSSGQGVRSYEQYV. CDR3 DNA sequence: TGTGCCAGCAGCTCGGGACAGGGGGTAAGAAGCTACGAGCAGTACGTC.

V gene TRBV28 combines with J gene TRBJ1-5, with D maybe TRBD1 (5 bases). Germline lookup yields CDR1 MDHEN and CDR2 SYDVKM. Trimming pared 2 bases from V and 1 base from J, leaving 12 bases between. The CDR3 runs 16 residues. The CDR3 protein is CASSLRVGGSNQPQHF. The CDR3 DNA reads TGTGCCAGCAGTTTAAGAGTTGGGGGAAGCAATCAGCCCCAGCATTTT.

The CDR3 sequence is CASSLALEGPYYEQYF. The CDR3 DNA reads as TGTGCCAGCAGCTTAGCTTTGGAGGGCCCCTACTACGAGCAGTACTTC. V gene TRBV7-9 combines with J gene TRBJ2-7; D may be TRBD2 (6 bases). Between the trimmed V and J ends, which lost 0 bases and 3 bases, there was a span of 15 bases. This CDR3 contains 16 residues. In germline, CDR1 is SEHNR, CDR2 FQNEAQ (reference sequence).

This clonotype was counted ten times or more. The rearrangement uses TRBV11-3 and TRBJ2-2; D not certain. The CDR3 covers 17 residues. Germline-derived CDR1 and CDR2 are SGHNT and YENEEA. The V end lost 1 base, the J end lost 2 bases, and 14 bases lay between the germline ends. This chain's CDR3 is CASSLGPTMLNTGELFF. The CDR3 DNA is TGTGCCAGCAGCTTAGGTCCCACGATGCTTAACACCGGGGAGCTGTTTTTT. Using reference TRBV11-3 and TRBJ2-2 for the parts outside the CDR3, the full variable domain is EAGVVQSPRYKIIEKKQPVAFWCNPISGHNTLYWYLQNLGQGPELLIRYENEEAVDDSQLPKDRFSAERLKGVDSTLKIQPAELGDSAVYLCASSLGPTMLNTGELFFGEGSRLTVL.

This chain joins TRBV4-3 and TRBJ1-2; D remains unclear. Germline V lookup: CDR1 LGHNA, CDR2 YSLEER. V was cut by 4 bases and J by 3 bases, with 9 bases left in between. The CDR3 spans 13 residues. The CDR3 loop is CASSLRTDYGYTF. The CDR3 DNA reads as TGCGCCAGCAGCCTTCGGACGGACTATGGCTACACCTTC.

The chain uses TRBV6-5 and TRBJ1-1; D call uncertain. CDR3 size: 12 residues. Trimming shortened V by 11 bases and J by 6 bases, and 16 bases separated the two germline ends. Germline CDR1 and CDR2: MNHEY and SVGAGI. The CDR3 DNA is TGTGCCGCATTTAGGGCCGGGGCTGAAGCTTTCTTT. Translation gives CAAFRAGAEAFF.

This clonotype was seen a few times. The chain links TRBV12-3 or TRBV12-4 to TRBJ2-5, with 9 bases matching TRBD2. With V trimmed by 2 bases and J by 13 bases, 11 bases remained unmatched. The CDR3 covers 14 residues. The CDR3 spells CASSLLAGADLLYF. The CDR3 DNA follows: TGTGCCAGCAGTTTATTAGCGGGGGCTGACCTGCTGTACTTC.

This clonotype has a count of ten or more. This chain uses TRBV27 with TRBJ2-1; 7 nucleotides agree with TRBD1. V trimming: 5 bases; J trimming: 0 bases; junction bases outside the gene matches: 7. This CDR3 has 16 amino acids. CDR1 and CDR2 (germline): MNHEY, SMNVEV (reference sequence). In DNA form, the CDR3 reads TGTGCCAGCAGTAAACCAGGGGGTAGCTCCTACAATGAGCAGTTCTTC. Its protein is CASSKPGGSSYNEQFF.